This is a list of T cell receptor beta chains from one sample in a study of blood T cells in healthy people across ages. Each CDR3 protein gets one entry after TCRdb re-called the 5' RACE reads with MiXCR. Found here are about 1.5 million distinct CDR3 sequences, approximately 43% of them singletons; the top ten hold about 3.8%. The sample consisted of blood. The receptors originated from a woman aged 18-29 years in good health. CDR3s include the opening cysteine and the closing phenylalanine or tryptophan. Each record gives: clone size, V gene, D gene, J gene, CDR3 protein, CDR3 DNA. A D gene is named only where the DNA matches it firmly. The listing skips clone size in some rows; elsewhere it reads once, few, many or a size class.

-,TRBV12-3/TRBV12-4,-,TRBJ1-3,CASSSPGIGNTIYF,TGTGCCAGCAGTTCCCCGGGGATTGGAAACACCATATATTTT
few,TRBV10-3,-,TRBJ1-1,CAISESEGPPMNTEAFF,TGTGCCATCAGTGAGTCGGAGGGACCGCCGATGAACACTGAAGCTTTCTTT
-,TRBV6-5,-,TRBJ1-2,CASSYSKGVGYGYTF,TGTGCCAGCAGTTACTCGAAGGGGGTGGGGTATGGCTACACCTTC
-,TRBV7-2,-,TRBJ1-5,CASRNRGGNQPQHF,TGTGCCAGCAGGAATCGAGGGGGGAATCAGCCCCAGCATTTT
-,TRBV23-1,TRBD1,TRBJ2-5,CASSRSGTGEHWHCASPQETQYF,TGCGCCAGCAGTCGCTCCGGGACAGGGGAACACTGGCACTGTGCGTCCCCACAAGAGACCCAGTACTTC
-,TRBV2,TRBD1,TRBJ2-3,CASSERTGGTQYF,TGTGCCAGCAGTGAAAGGACAGGGGGTACGCAGTATTTT
-,TRBV20-1,TRBD2,TRBJ2-7,CSASLADPYEQYF,TGCAGTGCTAGCCTAGCGGATCCCTACGAGCAGTACTTC
-,TRBV13,-,TRBJ1-4,CASGWTEDNEKLFF,TGTGCCAGCGGGTGGACGGAGGATAATGAAAAACTGTTTTTT
-,TRBV5-1,TRBD2,TRBJ2-2,CASSAMAAGGTGELFF,TGCGCCAGCAGCGCCATGGCAGCGGGAGGAACCGGGGAGCTGTTTTTT
few,TRBV13,-,TRBJ1-5,CASSVGGIQPQHF,TGTGCCAGCAGCGTAGGGGGGATTCAGCCCCAGCATTTT
-,TRBV15,-,TRBJ2-3,CATSRDAGGGFTDTQYF,TGTGCCACCAGCAGAGATGCTGGAGGGGGCTTCACAGATACGCAGTATTTT
-,TRBV7-2,-,TRBJ2-7,CASSLGPGQYF,TGTGCCAGCAGCTTAGGTCCGGGGCAGTACTTC
-,TRBV11-2,-,TRBJ1-1,CASSLWSGLGVNTEAFF,TGTGCCAGCAGCTTATGGTCTGGATTGGGGGTTAACACTGAAGCTTTCTTT
many,TRBV28,-,TRBJ1-5,CASSSTTGRYSNQPQHF,TGTGCCAGCAGCTCTACTACGGGGCGATATAGCAATCAGCCCCAGCATTTT
few,TRBV6-5,TRBD2,TRBJ2-3,CASVGLAGGDTQYF,TGTGCCAGCGTTGGGCTAGCGGGAGGAGATACGCAGTATTTT
few,TRBV15,-,TRBJ2-4,CATNRDYRENIQYF,TGTGCCACAAACCGGGACTACAGGGAGAACATTCAGTACTTC
-,TRBV28,-,TRBJ2-1,CASSLSLDQQFF,TGTGCCAGCAGTTTATCACTAGACCAACAGTTCTTC
-,TRBV7-9,-,TRBJ2-2,CASPKSGGSAGELFF,TGTGCCAGCCCCAAGAGTGGGGGTAGTGCCGGGGAGCTGTTTTTT
few,TRBV20-1,TRBD2,TRBJ2-7,CSARTSGTTSYEQYF,TGCAGTGCAAGGACTAGCGGGACCACCAGCTACGAGCAGTACTTC
-,TRBV6-6,-,TRBJ1-3,CAAHTGGNTIYF,TGTGCCGCACATACCGGGGGAAACACCATATATTTT
few,TRBV7-8,TRBD1,TRBJ2-4,CASRPGTADDEQYF,TGTGCCAGCAGACCCGGGACAGCAGACGATGAGCAGTACTTC
-,TRBV4-3,-,TRBJ2-1,CASSQAGTRPNEQFF,TGCGCCAGCAGCCAGGCCGGGACAAGACCCAATGAGCAGTTCTTC
-,TRBV20-1,TRBD2,TRBJ2-3,CSAVDPLRAGGTDTQYF,TGCAGTGCCGTAGACCCTTTGAGAGCGGGAGGCACAGATACGCAGTATTTT
few,TRBV29-1,-,TRBJ1-2,CSVEEVSGYTF,TGCAGCGTTGAAGAGGTCTCGGGCTACACCTTC
-,TRBV25-1,-,TRBJ2-4,CASSETGSKNIQYF,TGTGCCAGCAGCGAAACGGGGTCCAAAAACATTCAGTACTTC
few,TRBV10-3,-,TRBJ2-5,CAISRSQETQYF,TGTGCCATCAGCCGCTCGCAAGAGACCCAGTACTTC
-,TRBV5-1,TRBD2,TRBJ2-7,CANRKGGGSSYEQYF,TGCGCCAACAGAAAGGGCGGGGGTAGCTCCTACGAGCAGTACTTC
-,TRBV20-1,-,TRBJ1-5,CSARPTGRYSNQPQHF,TGCAGTGCTAGGCCCACAGGACGGTATAGCAATCAGCCCCAGCATTTT